Listed below are T cell receptor beta chains from one sample, sequenced in a study of siplizumab effects on memory and regulatory T cells. Libraries were prepared by immunoSEQ multiplex PCR; TCRdb keeps only in-frame clonotypes and omits some of them. The sample holds 50,000 to 60,000 clones, approximately 84% seen once. Sequenced material: naive CD8+ T cells sorted from blood. The receptors derive from a human donor in good health. Each CDR3 is given with its conserved first and last residue. D genes are given only for firm matches. The listing skips clone size in some rows; elsewhere it reads once, few, many or a size class.

V	size	D	J	CDR3	DNA
TRBV25-1	NA	NA	TRBJ2-3	CASSDPTVEGTSTDTQYF	TGTGCCAGCAGTGATCCCACCGTGGAGGGGACTAGCACAGATACGCAGTATTTT
TRBV27	NA	NA	TRBJ1-5	CASSQLSNQPQHF	TGTGCCAGCAGCCAACTTAGCAATCAGCCCCAGCATTTT
TRBV21-1	few	NA	TRBJ2-5	CASSLWGMVETQYF	TGTGCCAGCAGCCTCTGGGGCATGGTGGAGACCCAGTACTTC
TRBV29-1	once	NA	TRBJ2-1	CSVEDYNEQFF	TGCAGCGTGGAGGACTACAATGAGCAGTTCTTC
TRBV19	NA	NA	TRBJ1-5	CASSTVGQSNQPQHF	TGTGCCAGTAGTACAGTAGGACAGAGCAATCAGCCCCAGCATTTT
TRBV13	NA	NA	TRBJ1-2	CASSSTTNRKWDYGYTF	TGTGCCAGCAGCTCCACCACTAACAGAAAATGGGACTATGGCTACACCTTC
TRBV19	once	TRBD2	TRBJ2-1	CASSSGTSGINEQFF	TGTGCCAGTAGTTCCGGGACTAGCGGGATAAATGAGCAGTTCTTC
TRBV27	NA	NA	TRBJ1-5	CASRAGTNQPQHF	TGTGCCAGCCGGGCCGGGACAAATCAGCCCCAGCATTTT
TRBV15	NA	NA	TRBJ2-1	CATSNSPNEQFF	TGTGCCACCAGCAACAGCCCGAATGAGCAGTTCTTC
TRBV19	NA	TRBD2	TRBJ2-1	CASSTGLAYNEQFF	TGTGCCAGTAGTACCGGACTAGCGTACAATGAGCAGTTCTTC
TRBV11-3	NA	NA	TRBJ2-7	CASSLGRDGPYEQYF	TGTGCCAGCAGCTTAGGGCGAGACGGACCCTACGAGCAGTACTTC
TRBV19	NA	NA	TRBJ2-7	CASSISGISYEQYF	TGTGCCAGTAGTATCTCAGGGATAAGCTACGAGCAGTACTTC
TRBV7-6	NA	NA	TRBJ1-1	CASSLADGTEAFF	TGTGCCAGCAGCTTAGCGGACGGCACTGAAGCTTTCTTT
TRBV15	once	NA	TRBJ1-5	CATSTGAGGWISNQPQHF	TGTGCCACCAGCACCGGGGCCGGGGGCTGGATTAGCAATCAGCCCCAGCATTTT
TRBV29-1	NA	NA	TRBJ2-1	CSVQWRETYNEQFF	TGCAGCGTTCAGTGGCGCGAAACCTACAATGAGCAGTTCTTC
TRBV2	NA	NA	TRBJ2-3	CASSEPPDTQYF	TGTGCCAGCAGTGAACCCCCAGATACGCAGTATTTT